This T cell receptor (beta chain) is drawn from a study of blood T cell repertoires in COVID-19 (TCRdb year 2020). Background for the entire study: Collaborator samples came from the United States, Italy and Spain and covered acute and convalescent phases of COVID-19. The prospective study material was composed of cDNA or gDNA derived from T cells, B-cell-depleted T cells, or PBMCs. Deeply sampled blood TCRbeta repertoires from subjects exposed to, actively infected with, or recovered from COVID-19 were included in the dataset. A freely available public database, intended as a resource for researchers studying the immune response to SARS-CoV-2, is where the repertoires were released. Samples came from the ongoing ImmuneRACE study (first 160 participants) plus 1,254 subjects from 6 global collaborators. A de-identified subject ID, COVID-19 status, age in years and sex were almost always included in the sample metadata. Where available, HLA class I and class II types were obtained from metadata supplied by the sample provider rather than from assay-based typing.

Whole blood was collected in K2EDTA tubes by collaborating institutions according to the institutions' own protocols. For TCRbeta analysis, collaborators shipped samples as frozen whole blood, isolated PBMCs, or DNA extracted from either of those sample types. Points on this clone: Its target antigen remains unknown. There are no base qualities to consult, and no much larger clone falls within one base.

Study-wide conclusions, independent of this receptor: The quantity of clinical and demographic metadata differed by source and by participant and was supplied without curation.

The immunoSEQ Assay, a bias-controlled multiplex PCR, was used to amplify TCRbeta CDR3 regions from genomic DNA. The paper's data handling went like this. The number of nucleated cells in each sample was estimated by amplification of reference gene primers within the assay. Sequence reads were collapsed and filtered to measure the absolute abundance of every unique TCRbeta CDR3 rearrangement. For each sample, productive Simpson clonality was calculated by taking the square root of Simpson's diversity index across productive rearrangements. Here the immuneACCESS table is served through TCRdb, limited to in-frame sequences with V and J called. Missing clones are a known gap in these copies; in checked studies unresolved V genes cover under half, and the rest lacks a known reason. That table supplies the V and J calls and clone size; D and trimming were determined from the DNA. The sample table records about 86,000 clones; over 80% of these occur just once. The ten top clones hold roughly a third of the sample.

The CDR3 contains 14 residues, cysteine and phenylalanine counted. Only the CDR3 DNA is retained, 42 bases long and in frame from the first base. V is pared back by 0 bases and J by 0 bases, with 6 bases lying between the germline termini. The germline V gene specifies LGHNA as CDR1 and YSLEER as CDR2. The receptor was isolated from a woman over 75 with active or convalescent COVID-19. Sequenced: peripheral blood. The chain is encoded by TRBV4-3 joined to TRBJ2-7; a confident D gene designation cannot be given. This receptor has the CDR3 CASSQDRSSYEQYF. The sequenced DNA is TGCGCCAGCAGCCAAGATCGCAGCTCCTACGAGCAGTACTTC.